This T cell receptor beta chain emerged from a study of blood T cell repertoires in COVID-19. Individuals aged 18 to 89 years were recruited from some 26 US areas. Participants' reported clinical history set cohort assignment. Authors' data handling: Reference gene primer amplification in the assay estimated nucleated cell counts. The protocol was immunoSEQ multiplex PCR, while the TCRdb copy is restricted to in-frame clones and leaves out a portion. V and J calls and clone size are copied from that table; D and trimming were computed from the DNA. Among about 270,000 clones listed, around 90% were seen once. This CDR3 comprises 13 residues. V was trimmed by 4 bases and J by 7 bases, leaving 10 bases between them. Germline CDR1 and CDR2: SGHDN and FVKESK.

Sequenced sample: PBMCs or T cells enriched from blood (not recorded which). The chain couples TRBV14 to TRBJ1-4; D is unclear. The TCR was taken from a woman between 40 and 55 years old with acute COVID-19. The CDR3 region has the DNA TGTGCCAGCAGCCCGGGATCGGTTGAAAAACTGTTTTTT. Translating it yields CASSPGSVEKLFF.